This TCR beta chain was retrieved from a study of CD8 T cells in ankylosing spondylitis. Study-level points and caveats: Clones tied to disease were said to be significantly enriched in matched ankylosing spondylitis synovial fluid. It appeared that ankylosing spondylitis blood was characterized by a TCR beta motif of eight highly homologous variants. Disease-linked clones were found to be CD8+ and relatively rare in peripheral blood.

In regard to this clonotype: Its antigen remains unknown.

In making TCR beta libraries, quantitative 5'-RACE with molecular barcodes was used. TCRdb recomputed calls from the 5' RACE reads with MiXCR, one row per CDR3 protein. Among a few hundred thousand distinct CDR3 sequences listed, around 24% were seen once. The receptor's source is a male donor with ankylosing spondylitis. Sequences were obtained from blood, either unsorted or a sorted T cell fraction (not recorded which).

CDR3 amino acids: CASTARGSNQPQHF. The DNA for the CDR3 is TGTGCCAGTACAGCCAGGGGTAGCAATCAGCCCCAGCATTTT. The genes are TRBV2 and TRBJ1-5; maybe TRBD1 (6 bases). Germline CDR1 reads SNHLY; CDR2 reads FYNNEI. There are 14 residues in the CDR3. Trimming took 9 bases from V and 0 from J, leaving 12 bases between them.